Listed below are T cell receptor beta chains from one sample, sequenced in a study of blood T cell repertoires in COVID-19. Generated by immunoSEQ multiplex PCR, the TCRdb table keeps only in-frame clones and is missing some. This table has 100,000 or so clones, about 93% appearing once. Sequenced material: peripheral blood. Receptor source: a woman in her forties or fifties in a cohort sampled during active COVID-19. The CDR3 runs from the conserved cysteine through the conserved F or W. Fields, in order: V gene, clone size, D gene, J gene, CDR3 protein, CDR3 DNA. A D gene is named only where the DNA matches it firmly. Clone size is not always given. Where it is, it says once, few, many or a class for expanded clones.

V gene: TRBV7-9
clone size: NA
D gene: TRBD1
J gene: TRBJ1-4
CDR3 protein: CASSLAQQGNEKLFF
CDR3 DNA: TGTGCCAGCAGCTTAGCCCAACAGGGGAATGAAAAACTGTTTTTT

V gene: TRBV11-3
clone size: few
D gene: NA
J gene: TRBJ2-3
CDR3 protein: CASSPGTMRAGDTQYF
CDR3 DNA: TGTGCCAGCAGCCCCGGTACCATGCGGGCAGGAGATACGCAGTATTTT

V gene: TRBV3-1/TRBV3-2
clone size: NA
D gene: TRBD1
J gene: TRBJ1-3
CDR3 protein: CASSPRTGQGNTIYF
CDR3 DNA: TGTGCCAGCAGCCCCCGGACAGGGCAAGGAAACACCATATATTTT

V gene: TRBV2
clone size: NA
D gene: TRBD1
J gene: TRBJ1-1
CDR3 protein: CASRHRDRWDLNTEAFF
CDR3 DNA: TGTGCCAGCAGACACCGGGACAGGTGGGACCTGAACACTGAAGCTTTCTTT

V gene: TRBV5-1
clone size: NA
D gene: NA
J gene: TRBJ2-3
CDR3 protein: CASSLGLVLEDTQYF
CDR3 DNA: TGCGCCAGCAGCTTGGGACTGGTTTTAGAAGATACGCAGTATTTT

V gene: TRBV10-2
clone size: once
D gene: NA
J gene: TRBJ2-3
CDR3 protein: CASSSGSLINTDTQYF
CDR3 DNA: TGCGCCAGCAGTTCCGGGAGCCTAATTAACACAGATACGCAGTATTTT

V gene: TRBV7-9
clone size: NA
D gene: NA
J gene: TRBJ2-5
CDR3 protein: CASSLVESRRETQYF
CDR3 DNA: TGTGCCAGCAGCTTAGTCGAGTCACGGCGGGAGACCCAGTACTTC

V gene: TRBV21-1
clone size: NA
D gene: NA
J gene: TRBJ2-7
CDR3 protein: CASSKAIIAFIYEQYF
CDR3 DNA: TGTGCCAGCAGCAAAGCGATAATAGCTTTCATCTACGAGCAGTACTTC

V gene: TRBV11-3
clone size: NA
D gene: NA
J gene: TRBJ2-1
CDR3 protein: CASSRRTGRDEQFF
CDR3 DNA: TGTGCCAGCAGCCGACGGACAGGGAGGGATGAGCAGTTCTTC

V gene: TRBV5-1
clone size: many
D gene: TRBD1
J gene: TRBJ1-6
CDR3 protein: CASSGDSPNSPLHF
CDR3 DNA: TGCGCCAGCAGCGGGGACAGCCCTAATTCACCCCTCCACTTT

V gene: TRBV19
clone size: once
D gene: NA
J gene: TRBJ1-2
CDR3 protein: CASSDPGSLNYGYTF
CDR3 DNA: TGTGCCAGTAGTGACCCGGGGTCCCTCAACTATGGCTACACCTTC

V gene: TRBV7-9
clone size: NA
D gene: NA
J gene: TRBJ2-7
CDR3 protein: CASSGQVEVYEQYF
CDR3 DNA: TGTGCCAGCAGCGGCCAGGTAGAAGTCTACGAGCAGTACTTC

V gene: TRBV28
clone size: NA
D gene: TRBD1
J gene: TRBJ2-7
CDR3 protein: CASSPYRGHYEQYF
CDR3 DNA: TGTGCCAGCAGTCCGTACAGGGGCCACTACGAGCAGTACTTC

V gene: TRBV12-3/TRBV12-4
clone size: NA
D gene: TRBD1
J gene: TRBJ1-1
CDR3 protein: CASSETQGAVAFF
CDR3 DNA: TGTGCCAGCAGCGAAACTCAGGGGGCGGTGGCTTTCTTT

V gene: TRBV6-1
clone size: NA
D gene: NA
J gene: TRBJ2-7
CDR3 protein: CASSERQGNTYEQYF
CDR3 DNA: TGTGCCAGCAGTGAACGGCAGGGCAACACCTACGAGCAGTACTTC

V gene: TRBV9
clone size: NA
D gene: TRBD1
J gene: TRBJ1-3
CDR3 protein: CASSPRTGGYGNTIYF
CDR3 DNA: TGTGCCAGCAGCCCCCGGACAGGGGGTTATGGAAACACCATATATTTT

V gene: TRBV3-1/TRBV3-2
clone size: NA
D gene: NA
J gene: TRBJ2-5
CDR3 protein: CASSETGRETQYF
CDR3 DNA: TGTGCCAGCAGCGAAACAGGGCGAGAGACCCAGTACTTC

V gene: TRBV30
clone size: NA
D gene: NA
J gene: TRBJ2-7
CDR3 protein: CAWSVRRGGYEQYF
CDR3 DNA: TGTGCCTGGAGTGTGCGCAGGGGAGGGTACGAGCAGTACTTC

V gene: TRBV7-9
clone size: NA
D gene: TRBD1
J gene: TRBJ1-2
CDR3 protein: CASSTGGGYGYTF
CDR3 DNA: TGTGCCAGCAGCACAGGGGGTGGTTATGGCTACACCTTC

V gene: TRBV5-1
clone size: NA
D gene: NA
J gene: TRBJ1-6
CDR3 protein: CASSLAGLSPLHF
CDR3 DNA: TGCGCCAGCAGCTTGGCTGGCCTTTCACCCCTCCACTTT

V gene: TRBV5-1
clone size: NA
D gene: TRBD2
J gene: TRBJ2-3
CDR3 protein: CASSPPLREGTDTQYF
CDR3 DNA: TGCGCCAGCAGCCCCCCCTTGCGGGAGGGCACAGATACGCAGTATTTT

V gene: TRBV28
clone size: NA
D gene: NA
J gene: TRBJ1-6
CDR3 protein: CASSEHRGAGALNNSPLHF
CDR3 DNA: TGTGCCAGCAGCGAACATCGAGGGGCAGGGGCGTTAAATAATTCACCCCTCCACTTT

V gene: TRBV28
clone size: NA
D gene: TRBD2
J gene: TRBJ2-1
CDR3 protein: CASSLLAGDNEQFF
CDR3 DNA: TGTGCCAGCAGTTTACTAGCGGGAGATAATGAGCAGTTCTTC

V gene: TRBV10-1
clone size: NA
D gene: NA
J gene: TRBJ2-5
CDR3 protein: CASSEGTQETQYF
CDR3 DNA: TGCGCCAGTTCTGAAGGGACACAAGAGACCCAGTACTTC

V gene: TRBV29-1
clone size: NA
D gene: NA
J gene: TRBJ2-7
CDR3 protein: CSVVGGYEQYF
CDR3 DNA: TGCAGCGTTGTTGGGGGGTACGAGCAGTACTTC

V gene: TRBV6-2/TRBV6-3
clone size: NA
D gene: NA
J gene: TRBJ1-5
CDR3 protein: CASSGLGSVMGHQPQHF
CDR3 DNA: TGTGCCAGCAGTGGCCTAGGCTCAGTTATGGGGCATCAGCCCCAGCATTTT

V gene: TRBV5-4
clone size: NA
D gene: NA
J gene: TRBJ1-2
CDR3 protein: CASSWAQGPSADGYTF
CDR3 DNA: TGTGCCAGCAGCTGGGCACAGGGCCCGTCCGCGGATGGCTACACCTTC

V gene: TRBV6-5
clone size: once
D gene: TRBD1
J gene: TRBJ2-7
CDR3 protein: CASSYSTGAEQYF
CDR3 DNA: TGTGCCAGCAGTTACTCGACAGGGGCCGAGCAGTACTTC

V gene: TRBV6-6
clone size: NA
D gene: NA
J gene: TRBJ2-2
CDR3 protein: CASSRYRVSNTGELFF
CDR3 DNA: TGTGCCAGCAGCCGATACAGGGTTTCGAACACCGGGGAGCTGTTTTTT

V gene: TRBV3-1/TRBV3-2
clone size: NA
D gene: NA
J gene: TRBJ2-6
CDR3 protein: CASSRTGLGANVLTF
CDR3 DNA: TGTGCCAGCAGCCGAACAGGGCTTGGGGCCAACGTCCTGACTTTC